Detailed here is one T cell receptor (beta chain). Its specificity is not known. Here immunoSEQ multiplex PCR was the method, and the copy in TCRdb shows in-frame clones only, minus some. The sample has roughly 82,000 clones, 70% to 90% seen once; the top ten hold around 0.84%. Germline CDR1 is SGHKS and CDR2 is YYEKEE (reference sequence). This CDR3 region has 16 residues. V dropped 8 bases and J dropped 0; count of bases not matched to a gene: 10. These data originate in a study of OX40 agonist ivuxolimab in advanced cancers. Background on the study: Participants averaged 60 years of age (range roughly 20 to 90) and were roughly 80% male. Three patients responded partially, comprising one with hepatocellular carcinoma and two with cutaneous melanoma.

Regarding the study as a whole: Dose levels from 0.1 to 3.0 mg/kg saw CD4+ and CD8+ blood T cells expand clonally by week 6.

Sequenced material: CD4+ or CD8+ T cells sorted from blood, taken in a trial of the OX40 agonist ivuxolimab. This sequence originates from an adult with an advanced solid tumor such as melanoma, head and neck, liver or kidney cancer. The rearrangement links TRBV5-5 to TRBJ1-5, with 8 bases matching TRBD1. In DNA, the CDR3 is TGTGCCAGAAACGTTCAGGGGGCTTATAGCAATCAGCCCCAGCATTTT. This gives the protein CARNVQGAYSNQPQHF.